The clone carrying this T cell receptor (beta chain) was detected only a few times. Its antigen is still unknown. Specified time point: pre-sensitization, week 0. Documented treatment: therapeutic diphenylcyclopropenone sensitization with weekly scalp DPC. Whole blood that had not been fractionated was the source of extracted total RNA. This CDR3 is built from 15 residues. CDR1 is LGHNA and CDR2 is YSLEER in the germline V gene. V lost 0 bases and J lost 7, with 12 bases in between. The source of the sample is a study of human T cells and chemical hapten exposure. Separate cDNA molecules received unique molecular identifiers, which the library attached to them. Per the original data handling: Samples held a median of roughly 100,000 TCRs, range roughly 20,000–750,000. TCRdb analysed the RACE reads with MiXCR anew, one entry per CDR3 protein. The V and J calls follow TCRdb's processing rather than the paper's. The sample lists some 250,000 distinct CDR3 sequences; roughly 8% were seen once.

Overall study findings and caveats: Expanded TCR counts at PT1 were positively correlated with the patch test score.

This rearrangement joins TRBV4-3 to TRBJ1-4; perhaps TRBD1 as D (6 bases). Sequencing was performed on whole blood, taken in connection with sensitization to the hapten diphenylcyclopropenone (DPC). The TCR originated in a man aged 18-30 years with alopecia areata. Some clones in this sample may be carry-over from other donors' samples. In DNA, the CDR3 is TGCGCCAGCAGCCAAGATCGCGAGGGGGGTGAAAAACTGTTTTTT. Its protein is CASSQDREGGEKLFF.